This entry features one T cell receptor (beta chain) sequence. CDR3 size: 14 residues. The J segment lost 3 bases and the V segment lost 0 bases, leaving 2 bases of the junction unmatched. Germline assignment: CDR1 SGHRS and CDR2 YFSETQ. Clones were sequenced by immunoSEQ multiplex PCR, and TCRdb holds only the in-frame ones, with some missing. This table has 81,000 or so clones, 91% appearing once. This entry is derived from a study of Tregs in tolerant kidney transplant recipients. Mixed chimerism was transient after nonmyeloablative marrow transplants from related graft donors. The rearrangement joins TRBV5-1 to TRBJ1-1; 7 bases agree with TRBD1. Specimen: CD4+ T cells from blood (PBMCs), collected 24 months after the transplant. The TCR sequence derives from a human patient who received a combined kidney and bone marrow transplant. Some of the T cells may derive from the graft donor. CDR3 sequence (DNA): TGCGCCAGCAGCTTGGTAACAGGGGACACTGAAGCTTTCTTT. This sequence encodes CASSLVTGDTEAFF. The variable domain in full, completed from reference TRBV5-1 and TRBJ1-1, reads KAGVTQTPRYLIKTRGQQVTLSCSPISGHRSVSWYQQTPGQGLQFLFEYFSETQRNKGNFPGRFSGRQFSNSRSEMNVSTLELGDSALYLCASSLVTGDTEAFFGQGTRLTVV.